The sequence of this TCR beta chain was determined in a study of cytomegalovirus exposure and HLA in healthy donors. At the level of the study: In an early release, HLA-typed donors contributed 75 million to 85 million unique TCR sequences.

The CDR3 is 14 residues long. V gave up 11 bases and J gave up 2 bases, with 16 bases separating them. Germline V gives CDR1 MNHNS, CDR2 SASEGT. A word on this clone: The antigen is undetermined.

Findings of the study overall: Reportedly, fewer N-insertions than the roughly 700-donor mean appeared in an Asian-associated ancestry cluster in a later analysis. Common viral pathogens seemed to be connected with several of the most significant clusters, according to a later analysis. High specificity and sensitivity for cytomegalovirus status were reported for the classifier.

Primers: 60 Vbeta forward and 13 Jbeta reverse. Sequenced by immunoSEQ multiplex PCR; TCRdb stores in-frame clones only, minus some. The table includes fewer than 300,000 clones, around 86% detected once. Material: PBMCs. The TCR comes from a man aged 35-49 years in good health and CMV-seropositive. This chain connects TRBV6-1 to TRBJ1-3; D might be TRBD1 (5 bases). CDR3 sequence reads: CAGRLGGTGNTIYF. The CDR3 DNA reads as TGTGCCGGGAGACTGGGGGGAACTGGAAACACCATATATTTT.